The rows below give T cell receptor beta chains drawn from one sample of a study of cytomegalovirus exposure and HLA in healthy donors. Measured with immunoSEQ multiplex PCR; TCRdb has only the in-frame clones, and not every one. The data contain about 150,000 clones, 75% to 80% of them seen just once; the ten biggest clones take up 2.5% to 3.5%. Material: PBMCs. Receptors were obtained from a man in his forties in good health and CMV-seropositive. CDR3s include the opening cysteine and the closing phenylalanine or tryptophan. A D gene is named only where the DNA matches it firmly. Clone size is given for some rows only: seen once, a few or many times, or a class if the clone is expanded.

CDR3nt: TGTGCCAGCAGCGCCCCCTTTGAGCCGGAGACCCAGTACTTC; CDR3aa: CASSAPFEPETQYF; abundance: -; d_gene: -; v_gene: TRBV9; j_gene: TRBJ2-5
CDR3nt: TGTGCCAGCAGCTCCGCCGCCGGGACAGACACCGGGGAGCTGTTTTTT; CDR3aa: CASSSAAGTDTGELFF; abundance: once; d_gene: TRBD1; v_gene: TRBV4-2; j_gene: TRBJ2-2
CDR3nt: TGTGCCAGCAGCCAAGATTCTAGGGACAGGGGAAGTCCGAACACCGGGGAGCTGTTTTTT; CDR3aa: CASSQDSRDRGSPNTGELFF; abundance: -; d_gene: TRBD1; v_gene: TRBV14; j_gene: TRBJ2-2
CDR3nt: TGTGCCAGCAGCTCCGGTACCTATGAGCAGTTCTTC; CDR3aa: CASSSGTYEQFF; abundance: -; d_gene: -; v_gene: TRBV11-2; j_gene: TRBJ2-1
CDR3nt: TGCGCCAGCACCACGGGACTAGCGGGAGTCACAGATACGCAGTATTTT; CDR3aa: CASTTGLAGVTDTQYF; abundance: -; d_gene: TRBD2; v_gene: TRBV5-1; j_gene: TRBJ2-3
CDR3nt: TGTGCCTGGAGCCAAGAACGGACTAGGAGGCGGGATGAGCAGTTCTTC; CDR3aa: CAWSQERTRRRDEQFF; abundance: -; d_gene: TRBD2; v_gene: TRBV30; j_gene: TRBJ2-1
CDR3nt: TGTTCCAGCAGCTTCCTGGGTATCCGGGGTACTTCTGAAGCTTTCTTT; CDR3aa: CSSSFLGIRGTSEAFF; abundance: -; d_gene: -; v_gene: TRBV7-9; j_gene: TRBJ1-1
CDR3nt: TGCGCCAGCATGGTAGCGGGAGGGGTCTATGAGCAGTTCTTC; CDR3aa: CASMVAGGVYEQFF; abundance: once; d_gene: TRBD2; v_gene: TRBV5-1; j_gene: TRBJ2-1
CDR3nt: TGTGCCAGCAGCTCGCTCCGGGGGGGAGGGGGCTACAATGAGCAGTTCTTC; CDR3aa: CASSSLRGGGGYNEQFF; abundance: -; d_gene: TRBD2; v_gene: TRBV5-6; j_gene: TRBJ2-1
CDR3nt: TGTGCCAGTAGTGTGGGACAGGGGGCTGACAAGCCCCAGCATTTT; CDR3aa: CASSVGQGADKPQHF; abundance: -; d_gene: TRBD1; v_gene: TRBV19; j_gene: TRBJ1-5
CDR3nt: TGCGCCAGCAGCCCGCCGGGTGCGGCGAACACTGAAGCTTTCTTT; CDR3aa: CASSPPGAANTEAFF; abundance: -; d_gene: -; v_gene: TRBV5-1; j_gene: TRBJ1-1
CDR3nt: TGTGCCAGCAGTTACGGGGGCTGGGGTACGTACGAGCAGTACTTC; CDR3aa: CASSYGGWGTYEQYF; abundance: -; d_gene: -; v_gene: TRBV6-5; j_gene: TRBJ2-7
CDR3nt: TGCGCCAGCAGTCCACCTCACCCAAATAGCGCGGGAGGTCCCGGCCACGAGCAGTACTTC; CDR3aa: CASSPPHPNSAGGPGHEQYF; abundance: -; d_gene: TRBD2; v_gene: TRBV23-1; j_gene: TRBJ2-7
CDR3nt: TGCGTCAGCAGCCAAGAGTGGCTTCAGGCTGACTCCTACGAGCAGTACTTC; CDR3aa: CVSSQEWLQADSYEQYF; abundance: -; d_gene: -; v_gene: TRBV4-3; j_gene: TRBJ2-7
CDR3nt: TGTGCCAGCAGTCCGCCCGGGACTAGCGGCCGCGGGAACATTCAGTACTTC; CDR3aa: CASSPPGTSGRGNIQYF; abundance: -; d_gene: TRBD2; v_gene: TRBV28; j_gene: TRBJ2-4
CDR3nt: TGCGCCAGCAGCCAAGTAGGGACAGTAAACTATGGCTACACCTTC; CDR3aa: CASSQVGTVNYGYTF; abundance: -; d_gene: TRBD1; v_gene: TRBV4-1; j_gene: TRBJ1-2
CDR3nt: TGTGCCAGCAGTCGGTCTTGGGGACAGGGTGGAAACACCATATATTTT; CDR3aa: CASSRSWGQGGNTIYF; abundance: few; d_gene: TRBD1; v_gene: TRBV6-6; j_gene: TRBJ1-3
CDR3nt: TGCGCCAGCAGCCAAGAGGTACCGGAGGGTCTAGCGTCCTACAATGAGCAGTTCTTC; CDR3aa: CASSQEVPEGLASYNEQFF; abundance: few; d_gene: -; v_gene: TRBV4-1; j_gene: TRBJ2-1
CDR3nt: TGTGCCAGCAGCCAGGACAGGAGCAATCAGCCCCAGCATTTT; CDR3aa: CASSQDRSNQPQHF; abundance: -; d_gene: TRBD1; v_gene: TRBV6-5; j_gene: TRBJ1-5
CDR3nt: TGTGCCAGCAGTCCCTTTTCGGGGGGAGACTACAATGAGCAGTTCTTC; CDR3aa: CASSPFSGGDYNEQFF; abundance: -; d_gene: TRBD2; v_gene: TRBV6-4; j_gene: TRBJ2-1
CDR3nt: TGCGCCAGCAGCTCATGGACAGGGAATGGCTACGAGCAGTACTTC; CDR3aa: CASSSWTGNGYEQYF; abundance: few; d_gene: TRBD1; v_gene: TRBV5-1; j_gene: TRBJ2-7
CDR3nt: TGTGCCAGCAGCCTAGAGGGTCCCGGGAGTACAGAGACCCAGTACTTC; CDR3aa: CASSLEGPGSTETQYF; abundance: once; d_gene: -; v_gene: TRBV4-2; j_gene: TRBJ2-5
CDR3nt: TGTGCCAGCAGCAGGGACAGGAGCGGCCTCCTGGGCGAGCAGTACTTC; CDR3aa: CASSRDRSGLLGEQYF; abundance: -; d_gene: TRBD1; v_gene: TRBV5-4; j_gene: TRBJ2-7
CDR3nt: TGTGCCAGCAGCCAACAGGGGGTGTACTACAATGAGCAGTTCTTC; CDR3aa: CASSQQGVYYNEQFF; abundance: -; d_gene: TRBD1; v_gene: TRBV7-9; j_gene: TRBJ2-1
CDR3nt: TGTGCCTGGAGTGTACATGGCTCCGGGGAGCTGTTTTTT; CDR3aa: CAWSVHGSGELFF; abundance: -; d_gene: -; v_gene: TRBV30; j_gene: TRBJ2-2
CDR3nt: TGTGCCAGCAGCTTAGTTTCGTCCTACAATGAGCAGTTCTTC; CDR3aa: CASSLVSSYNEQFF; abundance: few; d_gene: -; v_gene: TRBV11-2; j_gene: TRBJ2-1
CDR3nt: TGCGCCAGCAGCCAAGCAGAAGGGGGTTCATATACGCAGTATTTT; CDR3aa: CASSQAEGGSYTQYF; abundance: -; d_gene: -; v_gene: TRBV4-1; j_gene: TRBJ2-3
CDR3nt: TGTGCCAGCAGCTTAGTTTCAGCGGGACCCACCGCCCAAAACATTCAGTACTTC; CDR3aa: CASSLVSAGPTAQNIQYF; abundance: -; d_gene: TRBD2; v_gene: TRBV7-2; j_gene: TRBJ2-4
CDR3nt: TGTGCCAGCAGACGGACAGGGAACACCGGGGAGCTGTTTTTT; CDR3aa: CASRRTGNTGELFF; abundance: -; d_gene: TRBD1; v_gene: TRBV27; j_gene: TRBJ2-2
CDR3nt: TGTTCCAGCAGCTTACCAGCGGGGGAGCTGTTTTTT; CDR3aa: CSSSLPAGELFF; abundance: -; d_gene: -; v_gene: TRBV7-9; j_gene: TRBJ2-2
CDR3nt: TGCGCCAGCAGCCAAGACGGAGGGAGCGGGTATGGCTACACCTTC; CDR3aa: CASSQDGGSGYGYTF; abundance: few; d_gene: -; v_gene: TRBV4-3; j_gene: TRBJ1-2
CDR3nt: TGTGCCAGCAGCCAGGGACAGCTTCTTGCTAATGAAAAACTGTTTTTT; CDR3aa: CASSQGQLLANEKLFF; abundance: -; d_gene: TRBD1; v_gene: TRBV13; j_gene: TRBJ1-4
CDR3nt: TGTGCCTGGACGGGGGGCGGGGAGCTGTTTTTT; CDR3aa: CAWTGGGELFF; abundance: -; d_gene: TRBD2; v_gene: TRBV30; j_gene: TRBJ2-2
CDR3nt: TGTGCCAGCAGACCTAGCGGGATCTCCTACAATGAGCAGTTCTTC; CDR3aa: CASRPSGISYNEQFF; abundance: -; d_gene: TRBD2; v_gene: TRBV6-5; j_gene: TRBJ2-1
CDR3nt: TGTGCCATCAAAGGGGCAGAGACCCAGTACTTC; CDR3aa: CAIKGAETQYF; abundance: -; d_gene: -; v_gene: TRBV10-3; j_gene: TRBJ2-5
CDR3nt: TGTGCCAGTGCCGTTCAGGGTACCTACGAGCAGTACTTC; CDR3aa: CASAVQGTYEQYF; abundance: -; d_gene: -; v_gene: TRBV27; j_gene: TRBJ2-7
CDR3nt: TGTGCCACCAGCAGTGGACAGACGAACACCGGGGAGCTGTTTTTT; CDR3aa: CATSSGQTNTGELFF; abundance: -; d_gene: -; v_gene: TRBV15; j_gene: TRBJ2-2
CDR3nt: TGTGCCAGCAGCGTGGGACAGGGCCACGCGGAGACCCAGTACTTC; CDR3aa: CASSVGQGHAETQYF; abundance: few; d_gene: TRBD1; v_gene: TRBV9; j_gene: TRBJ2-5
CDR3nt: TGTGCCAGCAGCTTCGGAGCGGGATCCAATGAGCAGTTCTTC; CDR3aa: CASSFGAGSNEQFF; abundance: -; d_gene: TRBD2; v_gene: TRBV7-2; j_gene: TRBJ2-1
CDR3nt: TGTGCCAGCAGCAAAGGTTCGCCGGGAGGTAATGAGCAGTTCTTC; CDR3aa: CASSKGSPGGNEQFF; abundance: -; d_gene: -; v_gene: TRBV21-1; j_gene: TRBJ2-1
CDR3nt: TGTGCCAGTAGTATAGTACAGGTTCGGGTGACTGAAGCTTTCTTT; CDR3aa: CASSIVQVRVTEAFF; abundance: -; d_gene: -; v_gene: TRBV19; j_gene: TRBJ1-1
CDR3nt: TGTGCCAGCAGCTTGACGAGCGGGAGGGCCAATGAGCAGTTCTTC; CDR3aa: CASSLTSGRANEQFF; abundance: -; d_gene: TRBD2; v_gene: TRBV7-9; j_gene: TRBJ2-1
CDR3nt: TGCGCCAGCAGCGGCGGGGAACTCTATGGCTACACCTTC; CDR3aa: CASSGGELYGYTF; abundance: -; d_gene: -; v_gene: TRBV5-1; j_gene: TRBJ1-2
CDR3nt: TGTGCCAGCAGCTTGGCATCTGAGACAGATACGCAGTATTTT; CDR3aa: CASSLASETDTQYF; abundance: -; d_gene: -; v_gene: TRBV5-6; j_gene: TRBJ2-3
CDR3nt: TGTGCCACCAGCAGCGGGGACAGGGGGAATCAGCCCCAGCATTTT; CDR3aa: CATSSGDRGNQPQHF; abundance: -; d_gene: TRBD1; v_gene: TRBV15; j_gene: TRBJ1-5
CDR3nt: TGTGCCAGCAGTGCGGCCGAGGGAATAGGTAACGGCTACACCTTC; CDR3aa: CASSAAEGIGNGYTF; abundance: -; d_gene: -; v_gene: TRBV25-1; j_gene: TRBJ1-2
CDR3nt: -; CDR3aa: CAWSVGGGAYF; abundance: -; d_gene: -; v_gene: TRBV30; j_gene: TRBJ2-5
CDR3nt: TGTGCCAGCAGCCTGGCAGGGGTCTACTACGAGCAGTACTTC; CDR3aa: CASSLAGVYYEQYF; abundance: -; d_gene: -; v_gene: TRBV5-4; j_gene: TRBJ2-7
CDR3nt: TGTGCTAGTGGTTTTCTTCCCGGGACAGCGGACACCGGGGAGCTGTTTTTT; CDR3aa: CASGFLPGTADTGELFF; abundance: -; d_gene: TRBD1; v_gene: TRBV12-5; j_gene: TRBJ2-2
CDR3nt: TGCGCCAGCAGCCTCTCAGGGGGCGCAGGAACTGAAGCTTTCTTT; CDR3aa: CASSLSGGAGTEAFF; abundance: -; d_gene: TRBD1; v_gene: TRBV4-1; j_gene: TRBJ1-1
CDR3nt: TGTGCCAGCAGTTCCCTGACTAGCGGGACTTACAATGAGCAGTTCTTC; CDR3aa: CASSSLTSGTYNEQFF; abundance: -; d_gene: TRBD2; v_gene: TRBV28; j_gene: TRBJ2-1
CDR3nt: TGTGCCAGCAGCCAAGATCTAATGGGACTAGCGGGAGAGACCCAGTACTTC; CDR3aa: CASSQDLMGLAGETQYF; abundance: -; d_gene: TRBD2; v_gene: TRBV4-2; j_gene: TRBJ2-5
CDR3nt: TGTGCCAGCAGTTCGGGACTAGCGACTGCCGAGCAGTACTTC; CDR3aa: CASSSGLATAEQYF; abundance: -; d_gene: TRBD2; v_gene: TRBV27; j_gene: TRBJ2-7
CDR3nt: TGTGCCAGCTCACTTCGGACAGGGGGCGCTGGGGAAAAACTGTTTTTT; CDR3aa: CASSLRTGGAGEKLFF; abundance: -; d_gene: TRBD1; v_gene: TRBV18; j_gene: TRBJ1-4
CDR3nt: TGTGCCAGCAGCTCATACAGGAACACTGAAGCTTTCTTT; CDR3aa: CASSSYRNTEAFF; abundance: -; d_gene: -; v_gene: TRBV7-3; j_gene: TRBJ1-1